This T cell receptor (beta chain) was profiled in a study of siplizumab effects on memory and regulatory T cells. Study findings and constraints: Unstimulated subsets captured only a minor fraction of alloreactive clones. Contribution to the alloresponse seemed major for naive T cells, which also seemed more diverse than memory cells.

This clone has just a few counts. Its antigen is not known. There are 15 residues in the CDR3. With 5 bases clipped from V and 4 bases from J, the junction kept 4 bases outside the gene matches. CDR1 is SGHVS and CDR2 is FQNEAQ in the germline V gene. The method was immunoSEQ multiplex PCR; TCRdb's version includes in-frame clones alone and lacks a portion of them. The data contain roughly 120,000 clones, just over 90% of them singletons. The sequence came from a human donor in good health. The sequenced material came from Tregs sorted from blood. The chain has TRBV7-8 and TRBJ2-2; 10 bases match TRBD2. CDR3 amino acids: CASSARTSGTGELFF. The CDR3 DNA is TGTGCCAGCAGCGCGCGGACTAGCGGCACCGGGGAGCTGTTTTTT.